The clone carrying this T cell receptor (beta chain) appeared many times. The antigen remains undetermined. The ends lost 0 bases at V and 5 bases at J; junction bases unmatched: 6. CDR3 length equals 16 residues. Germline CDR1 MNHEY, CDR2 SMNVEV (reference sequence). TCRdb keeps only in-frame clones here, not all; method: immunoSEQ multiplex PCR. The sample yields 10,000 to 15,000 clones, roughly a third seen once. The record originates from a study of radiation and T cells in renal cell carcinoma. Study results and caveats: Irradiated tumors had higher TCR clonality than control tumors. Baseline intratumoral clonotype presence is unknown without pretreatment biopsies.

Treatment specified: 15 Gy SBRT to primary tumor, nephrectomy 4 weeks later. Nephrectomy followed 15 Gy stereotactic body radiation by 4 weeks. The patient's renal cell carcinoma had clear cell pathology. This chain connects TRBV27 to TRBJ2-5, with TRBD2 matching 10 bases. The sequence was obtained from a man aged 60 to 69 with renal cell carcinoma. Specimen: tumor tissue, collected from a patient whose treatment included radiotherapy and nephrectomy. The CDR3 is CASSLSSGRAWETQYF. The CDR3 bases are TGTGCCAGCAGTTTATCCAGCGGGAGGGCGTGGGAGACCCAGTACTTC.